These T cell receptor beta chains were read from a single sample in a study of PD-1 blockade in classical Hodgkin lymphoma. Assay used: immunoSEQ multiplex PCR; TCRdb lists only in-frame clones, some missing. The sample has 45,000 or so clones, 88% seen once. This specimen consisted of peripheral blood mononuclear cells (PBMCs), obtained at baseline. All receptors derive from a human donor with classical Hodgkin lymphoma. Each CDR3 is given with its conserved first and last residue. Each record gives: D gene, clone size, V gene, J gene, CDR3 DNA, CDR3 protein. The D gene is left open where the match is weak. The size entry is marked missing in some rows and otherwise reads once, few, many or a size class.

D gene: TRBD2; clone size: -; V gene: TRBV6-5; J gene: TRBJ2-1; CDR3 DNA: TGTGCCAGCAGTGCATCCGGGACTAGCGGCCATGAGCAGTTCTTC; CDR3 protein: CASSASGTSGHEQFF
D gene: TRBD1; clone size: -; V gene: TRBV28; J gene: TRBJ1-3; CDR3 DNA: TGTGCCAGCAGCCTCCCACAGGGGGCGGTTGGAAACACCATATATTTT; CDR3 protein: CASSLPQGAVGNTIYF
D gene: -; clone size: -; V gene: TRBV21-1; J gene: TRBJ2-7; CDR3 DNA: TGTGCCAGCAGCAAAGTTTGTCGGGCAGGCCGCCCCTACGAGCAGTACTTC; CDR3 protein: CASSKVCRAGRPYEQYF
D gene: TRBD2; clone size: -; V gene: TRBV28; J gene: TRBJ2-1; CDR3 DNA: TGTGCCAGCAGACCTAGCGGGAGGCCATACAATGAGCAGTTCTTC; CDR3 protein: CASRPSGRPYNEQFF
D gene: -; clone size: -; V gene: TRBV2; J gene: TRBJ1-1; CDR3 DNA: TGTGCCAGCAGTGAAAGGCAGAGAAACACTGAAGCTTTCTTT; CDR3 protein: CASSERQRNTEAFF
D gene: -; clone size: -; V gene: TRBV29-1; J gene: TRBJ1-1; CDR3 DNA: TGCAGCGTTGAGGGGAACACTGAAGCTTTCTTT; CDR3 protein: CSVEGNTEAFF
D gene: -; clone size: few; V gene: TRBV20-1; J gene: TRBJ1-2; CDR3 DNA: TGCAGTGCTCGTAATTTTGATGGCTACACCTTC; CDR3 protein: CSARNFDGYTF
D gene: -; clone size: -; V gene: TRBV28; J gene: TRBJ1-5; CDR3 DNA: TGTGCCAGCAGTTTAAGTCAGCCCCAGCATTTT; CDR3 protein: CASSLSQPQHF
D gene: -; clone size: -; V gene: TRBV19; J gene: TRBJ1-2; CDR3 DNA: TGTGCCAGTAGTATAGGAGGTCTGGGAGGCTACACCTTC; CDR3 protein: CASSIGGLGGYTF
D gene: -; clone size: -; V gene: TRBV6-5; J gene: TRBJ1-5; CDR3 DNA: TGTGCCAGCAGTTACCTGGCTAGCAATCAGCCCCAGCATTTT; CDR3 protein: CASSYLASNQPQHF
D gene: TRBD1; clone size: -; V gene: TRBV9; J gene: TRBJ1-4; CDR3 DNA: TGTGCCAGCAGCCCGGGACAGGGTAATGAAAAACTGTTTTTT; CDR3 protein: CASSPGQGNEKLFF
D gene: TRBD2; clone size: -; V gene: TRBV6-4; J gene: TRBJ2-1; CDR3 DNA: TGTGCCAGCAGCGGACTAGCGGGAGCCTCCTACAATGAGCAGTTCTTC; CDR3 protein: CASSGLAGASYNEQFF
D gene: TRBD1; clone size: -; V gene: TRBV5-1; J gene: TRBJ1-2; CDR3 DNA: TGCGCCAGCAGCCCCTTGACAGGGGCCGATCCTGGCTACACCTTC; CDR3 protein: CASSPLTGADPGYTF
D gene: -; clone size: -; V gene: TRBV9; J gene: TRBJ2-2; CDR3 DNA: TGTGCCAGCAGCGTATGGACCGGGGAGCTGTTTTTT; CDR3 protein: CASSVWTGELFF
D gene: TRBD1; clone size: -; V gene: TRBV4-3; J gene: TRBJ2-5; CDR3 DNA: TGCGCCAGCAGCCGCCAGGACAGGGGCCAAGAGACCCAGTACTTC; CDR3 protein: CASSRQDRGQETQYF
D gene: TRBD1; clone size: -; V gene: TRBV28; J gene: TRBJ1-2; CDR3 DNA: TGTGCCAGCAGTTTAGGGACAGCTAGTTATGGCTACACCTTC; CDR3 protein: CASSLGTASYGYTF
D gene: -; clone size: -; V gene: TRBV5-4; J gene: TRBJ2-7; CDR3 DNA: TGTGCCAGCAGCTCTTCGGGCCTCCGTTACGAGCAGTACTTC; CDR3 protein: CASSSSGLRYEQYF
D gene: -; clone size: few; V gene: TRBV5-6; J gene: TRBJ1-2; CDR3 DNA: TGTGCCAGCAGCTTAGGAGCGGGCACTAAGGACTATGGCTACACCTTC; CDR3 protein: CASSLGAGTKDYGYTF
D gene: TRBD2; clone size: -; V gene: TRBV28; J gene: TRBJ2-5; CDR3 DNA: TGTGCCAGCAGTTTAACATCTAGCGGTGGAGAGACCCAGTACTTC; CDR3 protein: CASSLTSSGGETQYF
D gene: -; clone size: -; V gene: TRBV5-1; J gene: TRBJ1-2; CDR3 DNA: TGCGCCAGCAGCTTTGATAAGGGGATCTACACCTTC; CDR3 protein: CASSFDKGIYTF
D gene: TRBD2; clone size: -; V gene: TRBV6-1; J gene: TRBJ2-5; CDR3 DNA: TGTGCCAGCAGTGAGGAAGCGGGAGGAAGGGAGACCCAGTACTTC; CDR3 protein: CASSEEAGGRETQYF
D gene: -; clone size: -; V gene: TRBV4-2; J gene: TRBJ2-2; CDR3 DNA: TGTGCCAGCAGCCAAGCATGGGGGGCCGAGAACACCGGGGAGCTGTTTTTT; CDR3 protein: CASSQAWGAENTGELFF
D gene: TRBD1; clone size: -; V gene: TRBV28; J gene: TRBJ1-5; CDR3 DNA: TGTGCCAGCAGCCGAACAGGGGTCAGAAGCAATCAGCCCCAGCATTTT; CDR3 protein: CASSRTGVRSNQPQHF